The T cell receptor (beta chain) described here comes from a study of T cell changes during pregnancy in multiple sclerosis. From germline, CDR1 is SGHTA and CDR2 FQGNSA. This CDR3 has 15 amino acids. Deletions cut 5 bases from V and 4 bases from J, with 15 bases between. Only in-frame clones appear in the TCRdb table, and some are missing; sequencing was by immunoSEQ multiplex PCR. The profile shows 65,000 to 75,000 clones, approximately 93% of them singletons. The sequencing here drew on peripheral blood, taken in the second trimester of pregnancy. The sequence was obtained from a female donor with multiple sclerosis, enrolled in a pregnancy study. The V gene is TRBV7-2, the J gene TRBJ1-3; a possible D gene is TRBD1 (6 bases). CDR3 coding DNA: TGTGCCAGCAGCAGAACAGGGTCCTCCGGAAACACCATATATTTT. Translating it yields CASSRTGSSGNTIYF.